The 19 T cell receptor beta chains below were found in one sample sequenced in a study of OX40 agonist ivuxolimab in advanced cancers. Only in-frame clones appear in the TCRdb table, and some are missing; sequencing was by immunoSEQ multiplex PCR. The sample includes around 26,000 clones, just under 80% seen only once; the top ten take roughly 23%. The material sequenced was CD4+ or CD8+ T cells sorted from blood, taken in a trial of the OX40 agonist ivuxolimab. The receptors derive from an adult with an advanced solid tumor such as melanoma, head and neck, liver or kidney cancer.

This clone was detected only once. This chain links TRBV9 with TRBJ2-6; possibly TRBD2 for D (6 bases). There are 14 residues in the CDR3. Trimming stripped 6 bases from V and 2 bases from J, with 9 bases between. Germline V gene lookup returns CDR1 SGDLS and CDR2 YYNGEE. The CDR3 DNA reads TGTGCCAGCACTCGGGGGACTGGGGCCAACGTCCTGACTTTC. Protein: CASTRGTGANVLTF.

Only one count was recorded for this clone. J is TRBJ1-2 and V is TRBV28, with D tentatively TRBD1 (6 bases). In germline, CDR1 is MDHEN, CDR2 SYDVKM. V was clipped by 6 bases and J by 4 bases, with 24 bases between them. The CDR3 is 17 amino acids. The CDR3 DNA follows: TGTGCCAGCAGCCCCGCGGAGGGGGTGGGGATGGGCTATGGCTACACCTTC. This gives the protein CASSPAEGVGMGYGYTF.

The chain carries TRBV9 and TRBJ2-2; TRBD2 might be the D (7 bases). Germline V gives CDR1 SGDLS, CDR2 YYNGEE. With 3 bases removed from V and 0 bases from J, the gap between germline ends came to 12 bases. The length of the CDR3 is 16 residues. CDR3 nucleotides: TGTGCCAGCAGCGAGGGGGGGTCTACGAACACCGGGGAGCTGTTTTTT. It specifies CASSEGGSTNTGELFF.

V and J are TRBV5-1 and TRBJ2-7, with D tentatively TRBD2 (5 bases). The CDR3 totals 15 residues. The germline CDR1 and CDR2 sequences are SGHRS and YFSETQ. V was trimmed by 0 bases and J by 3 bases, leaving 13 bases between them. The CDR3 bases are TGCGCCAGCAGCTTGGAGTTGGGAGTGGGCTACGAGCAGTACTTC. Encoded protein: CASSLELGVGYEQYF. The whole variable domain, remainder taken from reference TRBV5-1 and TRBJ2-7, is KAGVTQTPRYLIKTRGQQVTLSCSPISGHRSVSWYQQTPGQGLQFLFEYFSETQRNKGNFPGRFSGRQFSNSRSEMNVSTLELGDSALYLCASSLELGVGYEQYFGPGTRLTVT.

The chain recombines TRBV14 with TRBJ2-7; tentatively, D is TRBD1 (6 bases). Germline CDR1 reads SGHDN; CDR2 reads FVKESK. The CDR3 length is 15 residues. V lost 4 bases to trimming and J lost 3 bases, with 16 bases between them. The DNA of the CDR3 is TGTGCCAGCAGCCCGAGTTCCGGGACACACTACGAGCAGTACTTC. Residues: CASSPSSGTHYEQYF.

In its sample, this clone was seen a few times. CDR3 protein: CASSLIGQSNQPQHF. CDR3 sequence (DNA): TGTGCCAGCAGTTTAATTGGACAGAGCAATCAGCCCCAGCATTTT. The V call is TRBV27, the J call TRBJ1-5; D is perhaps TRBD1 (6 bases). V was trimmed by 2 bases and J by 1 base, leaving 9 bases between them. The CDR3 is 15 residues long. Germline V gene lookup returns CDR1 MNHEY and CDR2 SMNVEV (reference sequence).

The rearrangement links TRBV11-2 to TRBJ2-1, with D tentatively TRBD2 (5 bases). The germline V gene encodes CDR1 SGHAT and CDR2 FQNNGV. The length of the CDR3 is 12 residues. The germline V and J ends were trimmed by 4 bases and 9 bases, with 10 bases remaining between them. CDR3 coding DNA: TGTGCCAGCAGCTCAAGCGGTATTGAGCAGTTCTTC. This sequence encodes CASSSSGIEQFF.

The table lists this clone with many counts. The CDR3 loop reads CASSEKQGGYTEAFF. CDR3 DNA: TGTGCCAGCAGTGAAAAACAGGGGGGATACACTGAAGCTTTCTTT. V usage is TRBV6-4 and J usage is TRBJ1-1, with TRBD1 identical over 8 bases. CDR3 length equals 15 residues. Germline V gene lookup returns CDR1 MRHNA and CDR2 SNTAGT. V trimming: 3 bases; J trimming: 3 bases; junction bases outside the gene matches: 6.

J is TRBJ1-2 and V is TRBV29-1, with a possible D match to TRBD1 (5 bases). Germline lookup yields CDR1 SQVTM and CDR2 ANQGSEA. With 6 bases removed from V and 3 bases from J, the gap between germline ends came to 14 bases. The CDR3 has 13 amino acids. CDR3 region: CSVAGISHYGYTF. The CDR3 DNA sequence: TGCAGCGTAGCAGGGATCAGTCACTATGGCTACACCTTC.

The chain is built from TRBV28 and TRBJ2-7; D not resolved. Germline-derived CDR1 and CDR2 are MDHEN and SYDVKM. The ends were cut back, 3 bases at V and 6 bases at J, with 9 bases in the middle. The CDR3 covers 12 residues. CDR3 bases: TGTGCCAGCAGTTTGCTAGAAAGCGAGCAGTACTTC. It yields the protein CASSLLESEQYF.

This chain uses TRBV7-9 with TRBJ1-6; D is possibly TRBD1 (6 bases). The V end was cut by 4 bases, the J end by 8 bases, with 12 bases between. The CDR3 length is 14 residues. The germline V gene has CDR1 SEHNR and CDR2 FQNEAQ (reference sequence). The CDR3 DNA is TGTGCCAGCAGCTATCCGGGACAAGATTCACCCCTCCACTTT. Residues: CASSYPGQDSPLHF.

The chain recombines TRBV7-9 with TRBJ2-1; D is perhaps TRBD2 (6 bases). Per the germline V gene, CDR1 is SEHNR and CDR2 is FQNEAQ (reference sequence). The ends were cut back, 3 bases at V and 9 bases at J, with 6 bases in the middle. The CDR3 spans 11 residues. The CDR3 sequence: CASSLGGEQFF. The CDR3 coding sequence is TGTGCCAGCAGCTTGGGGGGTGAGCAGTTCTTC.

The chain joins TRBV6-7 to TRBJ2-7; 7 bases match TRBD1. TRBV6-7 is identified as an open reading frame with a role that is uncertain. The V segment lost 0 bases and the J segment 3 bases; nucleotides outside the gene matches: 5. This CDR3 comprises 15 residues. CDR3 sequence (DNA): TGTGCCAGCAGTTACTCGCCGGGACAGTTCTACGAGCAGTACTTC. It yields the protein CASSYSPGQFYEQYF.

This chain connects TRBV4-2 to TRBJ2-7, with a weak D call TRBD2 (5 bases). The CDR3 totals 12 residues. V was pared by 5 bases and J by 6 bases, with 11 bases between. In germline, CDR1 is LGHNA, CDR2 YNFKEQ. The chain's CDR3 is CASSLTGVEQYF. The CDR3, as DNA: TGTGCCAGCAGCTTGACCGGGGTCGAGCAGTACTTC.

The V gene is TRBV2, the J gene TRBJ2-3, with TRBD2 matching over 9 bases. With 3 bases clipped from V and 4 bases from J, the junction kept 2 bases outside the gene matches. CDR3 length: 14 residues. In germline, CDR1 is SNHLY, CDR2 FYNNEI. As DNA, the CDR3 is TGTGCCAGCAGTGAGCGGGGGGGCGCAGATACGCAGTATTTT. As protein: CASSERGGADTQYF.

This clone was seen only once. The chain joins TRBV5-1 to TRBJ1-2; TRBD1 aligns across 9 bases. The CDR3 length is 14 residues. V was pared by 0 bases and J by 8 bases, with 5 bases of the junction left unmatched. CDR1 and CDR2 (germline): SGHRS, YFSETQ. CDR3: CASSLVTGGEGYTF. CDR3 bases: TGCGCCAGCAGCTTGGTTACAGGGGGCGAGGGCTACACCTTC.

This chain uses TRBV28 with TRBJ1-3; the D gene is possibly TRBD1 (6 bases). V lost 3 bases and J lost 0, with 9 bases in between. The CDR3 extends over 15 amino acids. The germline V gene encodes CDR1 MDHEN and CDR2 SYDVKM. Here the CDR3 reads CASSLRGGSGNTIYF. Here the CDR3 DNA reads TGTGCCAGCAGTTTGAGAGGGGGCTCTGGAAACACCATATATTTT. Full variable domain (outside the CDR3, taken from reference TRBV28 and TRBJ1-3): DVKVTQSSRYLVKRTGEKVFLECVQDMDHENMFWYRQDPGLGLRLIYFSYDVKMKEKGDIPEGYSVSREKKERFSLILESASTNQTSMYLCASSLRGGSGNTIYFGEGSWLTVV.

This clone was seen only once. V usage is TRBV9 and J usage is TRBJ2-7; 7 positions agree with TRBD1. The junction had 6 bases not matched to a gene; V was cut back by 0 bases and J by 3 bases. Looked up from germline, CDR1 is SGDLS and CDR2 is YYNGEE. CDR3 length equals 15 residues. This CDR3 reads CASSVETGPIYEQYF. The CDR3, as DNA: TGTGCCAGCAGCGTAGAGACAGGGCCTATCTACGAGCAGTACTTC.

The V gene is TRBV27, the J gene TRBJ2-7, with 8 bases lining up with TRBD2. Germline CDR1 is MNHEY and CDR2 is SMNVEV (reference sequence). CDR3 length equals 13 residues. V lost 5 bases to trimming and J lost 4 bases; unmatched junction nucleotides: 4. The CDR3, as DNA: TGTGCCAGCAGTGCGGGGGGCCCGTACGAGCAGTACTTC. Translating it yields CASSAGGPYEQYF.